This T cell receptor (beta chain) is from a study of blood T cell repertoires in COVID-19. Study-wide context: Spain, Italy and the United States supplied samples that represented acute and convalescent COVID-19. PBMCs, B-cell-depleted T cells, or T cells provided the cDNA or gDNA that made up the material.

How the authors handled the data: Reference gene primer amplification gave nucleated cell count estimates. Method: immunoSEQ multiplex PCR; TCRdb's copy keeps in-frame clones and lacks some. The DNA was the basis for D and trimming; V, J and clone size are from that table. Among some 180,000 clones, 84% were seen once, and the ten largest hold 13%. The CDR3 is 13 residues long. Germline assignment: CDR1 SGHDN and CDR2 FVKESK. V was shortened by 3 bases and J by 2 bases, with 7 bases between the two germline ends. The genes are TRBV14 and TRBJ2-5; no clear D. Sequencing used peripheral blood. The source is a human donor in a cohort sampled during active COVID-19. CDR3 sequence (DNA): TGTGCCAGCAGCCACCTTCCTCAAGAGACCCAGTACTTC. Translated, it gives CASSHLPQETQYF.